The present TCR beta chain was sequenced within a study of blood T cell repertoires in COVID-19 (TCRdb year 2020). Regarding the research as a whole: Samples covering the acute and convalescent phases of COVID-19 were provided by collaborators in the United States, Italy and Spain. The prospective study material was composed of cDNA or gDNA derived from T cells, B-cell-depleted T cells, or PBMCs. The dataset comprised deeply sampled blood TCRbeta repertoires from subjects exposed to, actively infected with, or recovered from COVID-19. The repertoires were released in a freely available public database meant as a resource for research on the immune response to SARS-CoV-2. Samples came from the ongoing ImmuneRACE study (first 160 participants) plus 1,254 subjects from 6 global collaborators. Nearly every sample came with metadata listing a de-identified subject ID, COVID-19 status, age in years and sex. Where available, HLA class I and class II types were obtained from metadata supplied by the sample provider rather than from assay-based typing.

Participants in the prospective study were aged roughly 18 to 89 years, lived in under 30 United States geographic areas, and enrolled through a virtual design. In the prospective study, cohorts were assigned on the basis of participant-reported clinical history obtained from a screening survey and a study questionnaire. In the prospective study, whole blood, serum and a nasopharyngeal or oropharyngeal swab were collected from each participant by mobile phlebotomists. Participants in the prospective study had the option to provide additional blood draws and questionnaires over a 2-month period. Before DNA extraction, blood samples from the prospective study were shipped at room temperature or frozen. Of note for this clone: The clone's antigen remains unknown. No base quality values were provided; no much bigger clone lies one nucleotide off.

TCRbeta CDR3 regions were amplified from genomic DNA using the immunoSEQ Assay, a bias-controlled multiplex PCR. The original pipeline was this. Nucleated cell counts per sample were estimated from amplification of reference gene primers within the assay. To quantify the absolute abundance of each unique TCRbeta CDR3 rearrangement, sequence reads were collapsed and filtered. For each sample, productive Simpson clonality was calculated by taking the square root of Simpson's diversity index across productive rearrangements. The clones in this table, taken by TCRdb from immuneACCESS, are in-frame only. Not every clone is retained; where verified, under half of the shortfall comes from an unresolved V gene, and the cause of the rest is unknown. V, J and clone size derive from that table, while D and trimming were established from the DNA sequence. Across this sample there are about 400,000 clones, with approximately 90% seen only once. The top ten hold 0.9% to 1% of the sample.

Study-wide findings and limitations: Clinical and demographic metadata were provided uncurated, with the amount varying by source and participant.

From a lookup of the germline V gene (reference sequence), CDR1 and CDR2 are LNHNV and YYDKDF. V loses 1 base of germline sequence and J loses 1 base, and the interval between the two ends is 15 bases. There are 17 amino acids in the CDR3, from cysteine to phenylalanine inclusive. Just the 51-base CDR3 DNA is kept, in frame starting at base 1. This clonotype originated in a woman between 25 and 40 years old with acute COVID-19. This chain joins TRBV15 to TRBJ2-3; the D gene is possibly TRBD1, with 6 bases matching. The source material was PBMCs or T cells enriched from blood (not recorded which). The DNA sequence reads TGTGCCACCAGCAGAGGAGGCAGGCCAGGGGGCACAGATACGCAGTATTTT. The translation is CATSRGGRPGGTDTQYF.